Listed below are T cell receptor beta chains from one sample, sequenced in a study of Ad26.COV2.S vaccination and SARS-CoV-2 variants. Sequencing was performed with immunoSEQ multiplex PCR; in TCRdb, only in-frame clones are kept and a portion is missing. The sample records about 350,000 clones, about 86% being singletons. Specimen: peripheral blood, collected in a trial of Ad26.COV2.S vaccine versus placebo. These receptor sequences come from a person between 18 and 59 years old who received the Ad26.COV2.S COVID-19 vaccine or a placebo. The CDR3 runs from the conserved cysteine through the conserved F or W. D genes are given only for firm matches. Some rows mark clone size as missing; the rest say once, few, many or name a class of expanded clone.

D: TRBD2
J: TRBJ2-2
V: TRBV7-3
size: -
CDR3: CASSLTAGLYTGELFF
DNA: TGTGCCAGCAGCTTAACAGCGGGACTATACACCGGGGAGCTGTTTTTT

D: -
J: TRBJ2-5
V: TRBV5-1
size: once
CDR3: CASSSQSTGQETQYF
DNA: TGCGCCAGCAGCTCCCAATCGACAGGACAAGAGACCCAGTACTTC

D: -
J: TRBJ2-5
V: TRBV4-3
size: many
CDR3: CASSQDGYQETQYF
DNA: TGCGCCAGCAGCCAAGACGGGTACCAAGAGACCCAGTACTTC

D: -
J: TRBJ1-4
V: TRBV11-2
size: -
CDR3: CASSLSSKGEKLFF
DNA: TGTGCCAGCAGCTTATCTTCAAAAGGCGAAAAACTGTTTTTT

D: -
J: TRBJ2-2
V: TRBV7-9
size: -
CDR3: CASTYTYVVQGSGELFF
DNA: TGTGCCAGCACCTATACCTACGTCGTTCAGGGTTCCGGGGAGCTGTTTTTT

D: -
J: TRBJ2-7
V: TRBV6-2/TRBV6-3
size: -
CDR3: CASSSGTGADYEQYF
DNA: TGTGCCAGCAGTTCCGGAACGGGGGCCGACTACGAGCAGTACTTC

D: -
J: TRBJ2-2
V: TRBV11-3
size: -
CDR3: CASSPPENTGELFF
DNA: TGTGCCAGCAGCCCCCCGGAGAACACCGGGGAGCTGTTTTTT

D: -
J: TRBJ1-4
V: TRBV27
size: -
CDR3: CASSERGAFNEKLFF
DNA: TGTGCCAGCAGTGAGAGGGGGGCCTTTAATGAAAAACTGTTTTTT

D: TRBD1
J: TRBJ1-6
V: TRBV7-2
size: -
CDR3: CASSQRTGGWTLHF
DNA: TGTGCCAGCAGCCAGAGGACAGGGGGTTGGACCCTCCACTTT

D: TRBD2
J: TRBJ2-3
V: TRBV10-2
size: -
CDR3: CASRGLAGGLADTQYF
DNA: TGCGCCAGCAGAGGACTAGCGGGAGGGCTGGCAGATACGCAGTATTTT

D: TRBD1
J: TRBJ2-3
V: TRBV4-1
size: few
CDR3: CASSGGQGADTQYF
DNA: TGCGCCAGCAGCGGAGGACAGGGGGCAGATACGCAGTATTTT

D: TRBD1
J: TRBJ1-5
V: TRBV19
size: -
CDR3: CASSMGQGGNQPQHF
DNA: TGTGCCAGTAGTATGGGACAGGGGGGAAATCAGCCCCAGCATTTT

D: TRBD2
J: TRBJ2-1
V: TRBV30
size: -
CDR3: CAWRAGTSGKGTYNEQFF
DNA: TGTGCCTGGAGGGCCGGGACTAGCGGAAAGGGCACCTACAATGAGCAGTTCTTC

D: -
J: TRBJ2-7
V: TRBV11-2
size: -
CDR3: CASSLGFEVGFYEQYF
DNA: TGTGCCAGCAGCTTAGGCTTCGAGGTGGGCTTCTACGAGCAGTACTTC

D: -
J: TRBJ2-2
V: TRBV30
size: -
CDR3: CASRRDTGELFF
DNA: TGTGCCTCCCGACGGGACACCGGGGAGCTGTTTTTT

D: TRBD2
J: TRBJ2-1
V: TRBV4-1
size: -
CDR3: CASSHQPPLAGGKSSYNEQFF
DNA: TGCGCCAGCAGCCACCAACCCCCCCTAGCGGGAGGCAAGAGCTCCTACAATGAGCAGTTCTTC

D: -
J: TRBJ2-7
V: TRBV18
size: -
CDR3: CASSPERDYEQYF
DNA: TGTGCCAGCTCACCAGAGAGGGATTACGAGCAGTACTTC

D: -
J: TRBJ2-7
V: TRBV2
size: once
CDR3: CASTRGGGGYEQYF
DNA: TGTGCCAGCACCCGAGGGGGAGGGGGCTACGAGCAGTACTTC

D: TRBD2
J: TRBJ2-3
V: TRBV4-1
size: -
CDR3: CASSHPILAGGLTDTQYF
DNA: TGCGCCAGCAGCCATCCCATACTAGCGGGGGGCCTCACAGATACGCAGTATTTT

D: -
J: TRBJ2-7
V: TRBV2
size: few
CDR3: CANVVSSYEQYF
DNA: TGTGCCAACGTCGTAAGCTCCTACGAGCAGTACTTC

D: TRBD1
J: TRBJ2-2
V: TRBV6-5
size: -
CDR3: CASTTGTVNTGELFF
DNA: TGTGCCAGCACCACGGGGACAGTGAACACCGGGGAGCTGTTTTTT

D: -
J: TRBJ1-5
V: TRBV19
size: -
CDR3: CASSIDRAGPQHF
DNA: TGTGCCAGTAGTATAGATCGGGCTGGGCCCCAGCATTTT

D: -
J: TRBJ2-3
V: TRBV21-1
size: -
CDR3: CASSKAPTSDTQYF
DNA: TGTGCCAGCAGCAAAGCCCCCACCTCAGATACGCAGTATTTT

D: TRBD1
J: TRBJ1-5
V: TRBV6-5
size: -
CDR3: CASRRSSQGIVAQHF
DNA: TGTGCCAGCAGGAGGTCCTCACAGGGGATCGTAGCCCAGCATTTT

D: -
J: TRBJ1-5
V: TRBV21-1
size: -
CDR3: CASSEESGTPQPQHF
DNA: TGTGCCAGCAGCGAAGAGAGCGGGACACCACAGCCCCAGCATTTT

D: -
J: TRBJ2-5
V: TRBV3-1/TRBV3-2
size: -
CDR3: CASSQGTFQETQYF
DNA: TGTGCCAGCAGCCAAGGGACATTCCAAGAGACCCAGTACTTC

D: -
J: TRBJ2-7
V: TRBV30
size: -
CDR3: CAWSSPPSHSYEQYF
DNA: TGTGCCTGGAGTTCACCACCATCCCACTCCTACGAGCAGTACTTC